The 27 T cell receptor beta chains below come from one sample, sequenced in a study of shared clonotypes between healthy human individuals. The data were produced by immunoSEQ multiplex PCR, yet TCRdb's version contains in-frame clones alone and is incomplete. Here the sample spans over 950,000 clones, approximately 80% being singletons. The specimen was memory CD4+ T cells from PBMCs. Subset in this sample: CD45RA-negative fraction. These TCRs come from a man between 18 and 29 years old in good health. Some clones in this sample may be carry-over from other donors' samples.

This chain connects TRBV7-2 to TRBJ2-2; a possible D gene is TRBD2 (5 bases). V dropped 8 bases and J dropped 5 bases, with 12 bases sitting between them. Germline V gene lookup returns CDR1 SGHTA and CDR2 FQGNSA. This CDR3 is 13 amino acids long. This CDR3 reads CASRGVGTGELFF. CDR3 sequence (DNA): TGTGCCAGCCGGGGTGTCGGAACCGGGGAGCTGTTTTTT.

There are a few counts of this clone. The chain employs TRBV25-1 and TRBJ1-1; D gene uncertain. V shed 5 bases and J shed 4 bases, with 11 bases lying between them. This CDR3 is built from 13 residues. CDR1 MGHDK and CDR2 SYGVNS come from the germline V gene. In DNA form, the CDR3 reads TGTGCCAGCAGTACACTCGACACCACTGAAGCTTTCTTT. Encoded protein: CASSTLDTTEAFF.

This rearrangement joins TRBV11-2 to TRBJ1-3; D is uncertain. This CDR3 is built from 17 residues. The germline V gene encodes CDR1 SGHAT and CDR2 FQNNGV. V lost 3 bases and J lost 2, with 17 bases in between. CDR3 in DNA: TGTGCCAGCAGCTTGGAACGAGATAGAAAGACTGGAAACACCATATATTTT. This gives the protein CASSLERDRKTGNTIYF.

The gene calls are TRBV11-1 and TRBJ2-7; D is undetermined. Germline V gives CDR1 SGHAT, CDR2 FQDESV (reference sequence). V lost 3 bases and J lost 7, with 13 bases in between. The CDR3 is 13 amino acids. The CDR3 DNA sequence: TGTGCCAGCAGCTTCGACGGCCCCGGGGAGCAGTACTTC. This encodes CASSFDGPGEQYF.

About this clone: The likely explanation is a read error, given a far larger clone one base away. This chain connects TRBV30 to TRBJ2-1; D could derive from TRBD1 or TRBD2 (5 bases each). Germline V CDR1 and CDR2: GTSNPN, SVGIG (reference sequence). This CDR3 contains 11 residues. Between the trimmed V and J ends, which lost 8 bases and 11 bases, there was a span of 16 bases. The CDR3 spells CAGTLWNKQFF. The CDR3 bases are TGTGCCGGGACCCTTTGGAATAAGCAGTTCTTC.

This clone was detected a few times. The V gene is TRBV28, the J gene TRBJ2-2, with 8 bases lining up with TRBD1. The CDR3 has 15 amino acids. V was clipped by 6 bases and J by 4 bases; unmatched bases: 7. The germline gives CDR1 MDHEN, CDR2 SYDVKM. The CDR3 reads CASRKTGAPTGELFF. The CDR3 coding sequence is TGTGCCAGCAGGAAGACAGGGGCCCCCACCGGGGAGCTGTTTTTT.

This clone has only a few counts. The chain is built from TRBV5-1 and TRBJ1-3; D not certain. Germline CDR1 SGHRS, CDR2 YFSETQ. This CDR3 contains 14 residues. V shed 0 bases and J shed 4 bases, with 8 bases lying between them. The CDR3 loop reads CASSLGAQGNTIYF. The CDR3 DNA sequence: TGCGCCAGCAGCTTGGGGGCGCAGGGAAACACCATATATTTT.

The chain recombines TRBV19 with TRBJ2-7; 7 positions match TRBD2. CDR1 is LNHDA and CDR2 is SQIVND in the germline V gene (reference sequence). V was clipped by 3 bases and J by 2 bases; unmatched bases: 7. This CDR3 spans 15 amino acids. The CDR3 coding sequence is TGTGCCAGTAGTATTTCTCTGGGGGGGGCCTACGAGCAGTACTTC. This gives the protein CASSISLGGAYEQYF. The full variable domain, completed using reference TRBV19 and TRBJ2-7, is DGGITQSPKYLFRKEGQNVTLSCEQNLNHDAMYWYRQDPGQGLRLIYYSQIVNDFQKGDIAEGYSVSREKKESFPLTVTSAQKNPTAFYLCASSISLGGAYEQYFGPGTRLTVT.

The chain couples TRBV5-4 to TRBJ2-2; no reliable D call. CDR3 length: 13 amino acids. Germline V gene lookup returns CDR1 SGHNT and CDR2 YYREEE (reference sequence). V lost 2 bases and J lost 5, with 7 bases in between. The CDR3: CASSFVKTGELFF. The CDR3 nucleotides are TGTGCCAGCAGCTTCGTGAAGACCGGGGAGCTGTTTTTT.

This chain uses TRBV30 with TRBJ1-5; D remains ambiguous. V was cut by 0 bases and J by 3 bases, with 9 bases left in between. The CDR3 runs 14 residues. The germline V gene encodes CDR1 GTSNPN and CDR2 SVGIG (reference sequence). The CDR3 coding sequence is TGTGCCTGGAGTGTACTGGGAGACAATCAGCCCCAGCATTTT. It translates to CAWSVLGDNQPQHF.

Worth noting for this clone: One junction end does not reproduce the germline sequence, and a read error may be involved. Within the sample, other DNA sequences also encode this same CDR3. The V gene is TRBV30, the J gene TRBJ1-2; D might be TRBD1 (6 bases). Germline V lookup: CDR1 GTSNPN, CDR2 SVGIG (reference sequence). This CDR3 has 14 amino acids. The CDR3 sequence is CAWGGPRTKAGYTF. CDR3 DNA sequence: TGTGCCTGGGGGGGGCCGAGGACAAAGGCTGGCTACACATTC. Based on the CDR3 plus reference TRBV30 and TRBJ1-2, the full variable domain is SQTIHQWPATLVQPVGSPLSLECTVEGTSNPNLYWYRQAAGRGLQLLFYSVGIGQISSEVPQNLSASRPQDRQFILSSKKLLLSDSGFYLCAWGGPRTKAGYTFGSGTRLTVV.

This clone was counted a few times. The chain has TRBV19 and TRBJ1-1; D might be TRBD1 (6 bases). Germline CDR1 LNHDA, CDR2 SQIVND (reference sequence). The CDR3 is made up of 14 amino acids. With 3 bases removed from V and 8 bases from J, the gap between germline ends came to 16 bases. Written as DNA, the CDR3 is TGTGCCAGTAGTATCGGGGGGCGAGGGAGCGAAGCTTTCTTT. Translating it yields CASSIGGRGSEAFF.

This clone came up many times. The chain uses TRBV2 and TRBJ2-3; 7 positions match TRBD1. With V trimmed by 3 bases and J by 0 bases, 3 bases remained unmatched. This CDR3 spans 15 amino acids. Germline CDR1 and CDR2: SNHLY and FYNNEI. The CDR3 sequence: CASSERTGSTDTQYF. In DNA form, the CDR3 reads TGTGCCAGCAGTGAGAGGACAGGAAGCACAGATACGCAGTATTTT.

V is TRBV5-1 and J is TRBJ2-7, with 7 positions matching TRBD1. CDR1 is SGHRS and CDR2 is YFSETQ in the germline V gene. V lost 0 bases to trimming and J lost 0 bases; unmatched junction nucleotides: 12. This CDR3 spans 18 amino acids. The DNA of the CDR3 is TGCGCCAGCAGCTTGGGAACCGGACAGGTACCACCCTCCTACGAGCAGTACTTC. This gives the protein CASSLGTGQVPPSYEQYF. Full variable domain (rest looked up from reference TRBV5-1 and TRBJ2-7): KAGVTQTPRYLIKTRGQQVTLSCSPISGHRSVSWYQQTPGQGLQFLFEYFSETQRNKGNFPGRFSGRQFSNSRSEMNVSTLELGDSALYLCASSLGTGQVPPSYEQYFGPGTRLTVT.

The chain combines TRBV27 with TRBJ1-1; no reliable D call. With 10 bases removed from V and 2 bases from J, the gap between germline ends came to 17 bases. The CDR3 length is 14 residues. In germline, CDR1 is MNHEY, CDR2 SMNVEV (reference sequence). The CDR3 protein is CATRRWAGNTEAFF. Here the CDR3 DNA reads TGTGCCACCAGAAGGTGGGCGGGAAACACTGAAGCTTTCTTT.

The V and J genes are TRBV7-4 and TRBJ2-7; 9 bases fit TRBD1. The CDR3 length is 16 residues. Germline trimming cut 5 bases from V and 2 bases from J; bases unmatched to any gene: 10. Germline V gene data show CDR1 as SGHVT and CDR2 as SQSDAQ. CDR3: CASSHYRGRGPYEQYF. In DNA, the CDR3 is TGTGCCAGCAGCCATTACAGGGGGCGCGGCCCCTACGAGCAGTACTTC.

In DNA, the CDR3 is TGTGCCAGCAGTTTTAGGGTCGGGAGGACGGACTATGGCTACACCTTC. Protein sequence: CASSFRVGRTDYGYTF. This chain joins TRBV27 and TRBJ1-2; D ambiguous. Germline V gives CDR1 MNHEY, CDR2 SMNVEV (reference sequence). V was shortened by 3 bases and J by 3 bases, with 17 bases between the two germline ends. The CDR3 has 16 amino acids.

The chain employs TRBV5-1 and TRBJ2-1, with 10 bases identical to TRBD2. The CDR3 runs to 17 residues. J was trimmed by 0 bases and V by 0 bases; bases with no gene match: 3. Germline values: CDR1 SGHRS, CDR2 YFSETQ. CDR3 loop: CASSLVSSGSSYNEQFF. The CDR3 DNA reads TGCGCCAGCAGCTTGGTCTCTAGCGGGAGCTCCTACAATGAGCAGTTCTTC.

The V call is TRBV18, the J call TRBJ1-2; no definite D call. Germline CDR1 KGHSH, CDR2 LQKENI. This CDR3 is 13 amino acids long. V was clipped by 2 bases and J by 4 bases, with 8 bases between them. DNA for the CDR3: TGTGCCAGCTCACCAGAGGCAGCCTATGGCTACACCTTC. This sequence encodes CASSPEAAYGYTF.

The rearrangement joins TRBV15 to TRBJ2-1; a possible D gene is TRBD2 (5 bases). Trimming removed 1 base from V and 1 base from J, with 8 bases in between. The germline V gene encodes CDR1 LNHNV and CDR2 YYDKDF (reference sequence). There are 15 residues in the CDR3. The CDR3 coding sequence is TGTGCCACCAGCAGAGTGGACTTGTCCTACAATGAGCAGTTCTTC. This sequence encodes CATSRVDLSYNEQFF. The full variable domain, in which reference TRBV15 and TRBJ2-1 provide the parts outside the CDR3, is DAMVIQNPRYQVTQFGKPVTLSCSQTLNHNVMYWYQQKSSQAPKLLFHYYDKDFNNEADTPDNFQSRRPNTSFCFLDIRSPGLGDTAMYLCATSRVDLSYNEQFFGPGTRLTVL.

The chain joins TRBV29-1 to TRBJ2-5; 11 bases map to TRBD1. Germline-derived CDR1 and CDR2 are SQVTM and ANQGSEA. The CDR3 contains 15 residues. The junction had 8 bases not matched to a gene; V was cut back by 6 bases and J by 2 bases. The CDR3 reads CSVSKGTGGQETQYF. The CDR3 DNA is TGCAGCGTATCCAAGGGGACAGGGGGTCAAGAGACCCAGTACTTC.

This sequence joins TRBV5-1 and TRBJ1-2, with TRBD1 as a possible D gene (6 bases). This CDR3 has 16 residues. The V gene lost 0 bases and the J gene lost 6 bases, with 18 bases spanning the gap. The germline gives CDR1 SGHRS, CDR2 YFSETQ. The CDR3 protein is CASSLAFSGAGDGYTF. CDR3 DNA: TGCGCCAGCAGCTTGGCATTCTCAGGGGCGGGTGATGGCTACACCTTC.

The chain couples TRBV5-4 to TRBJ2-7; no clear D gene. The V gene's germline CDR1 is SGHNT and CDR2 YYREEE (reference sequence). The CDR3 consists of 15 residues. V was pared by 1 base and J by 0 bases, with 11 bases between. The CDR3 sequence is CASSLRDVGSYEQYF. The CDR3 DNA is TGTGCCAGCAGCTTGAGAGATGTGGGCTCCTACGAGCAGTACTTC.

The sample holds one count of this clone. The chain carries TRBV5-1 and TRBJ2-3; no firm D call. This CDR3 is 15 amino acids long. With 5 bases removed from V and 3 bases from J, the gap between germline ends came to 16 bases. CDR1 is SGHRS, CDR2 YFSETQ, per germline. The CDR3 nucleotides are TGCGCCAGCAGGACCCAGGAAGGGTGGACAGATACGCAGTATTTT. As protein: CASRTQEGWTDTQYF.

This chain's CDR3 is CASSHSSREGHEQFF. CDR3 DNA: TGTGCCAGCAGCCACAGTTCGCGGGAGGGCCATGAGCAGTTCTTC. V and J are TRBV4-2 and TRBJ2-1, with 9 nucleotides matching TRBD2. The J segment lost 8 bases and the V segment lost 3 bases, leaving 8 bases of the junction unmatched. Germline V gene sequence: CDR1 LGHNA, CDR2 YNFKEQ. The length of the CDR3 is 15 residues.

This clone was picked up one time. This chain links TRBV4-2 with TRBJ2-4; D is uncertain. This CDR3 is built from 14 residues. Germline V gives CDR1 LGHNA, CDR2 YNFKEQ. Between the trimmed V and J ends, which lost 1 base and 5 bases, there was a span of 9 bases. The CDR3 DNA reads TGTGCCAGCAGCCAAGGGGGTTTGGAAAACATTCAGTACTTC. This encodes CASSQGGLENIQYF.

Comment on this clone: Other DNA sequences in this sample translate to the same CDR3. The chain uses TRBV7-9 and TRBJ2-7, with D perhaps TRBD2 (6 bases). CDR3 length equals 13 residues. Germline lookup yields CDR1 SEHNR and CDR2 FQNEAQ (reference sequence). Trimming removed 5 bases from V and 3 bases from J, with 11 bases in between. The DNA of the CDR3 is TGTGCCAGCAGCCTACTAGCTGGCTACGAGCAGTACTTC. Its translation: CASSLLAGYEQYF.